Below, 7 T cell receptor beta chains from the same sample are listed, as sequenced in a study of cytomegalovirus exposure and HLA in healthy donors. Use of 60 Vbeta and 13 Jbeta primers characterized the PCR. Some clones are missing from TCRdb's copy, which holds only in-frame ones; the method was immunoSEQ multiplex PCR. The data show hundreds of thousands of clones, about 83% seen once. The sequenced material came from PBMCs. These receptors were obtained from a girl aged 5-17 years in good health and CMV-seronegative.

The chain joins TRBV7-8 to TRBJ2-1, with a tentative D call TRBD2 (7 bases). In germline, CDR1 is SGHVS, CDR2 FQNEAQ. This CDR3 comprises 17 residues. Trimming shortened V by 5 bases and J by 4 bases, and 21 bases separated the two germline ends. This CDR3 is CASSPQGSGTSYNEQFF. The CDR3 DNA follows: TGTGCCAGCAGCCCTCAGGGAAGCGGGACAAGTTACAATGAGCAGTTCTTC.

The rearrangement uses TRBV4-1 and TRBJ1-5; 9 bases align to TRBD1. CDR1 is MGHRA, CDR2 YSYEKL, per germline. This CDR3 contains 13 residues. V shed 2 bases and J 7 bases; nucleotides not matched to a gene: 0. DNA of the CDR3: TGCGCCAGCAGCCAAACAGGGGGCCAGCCCCAGCATTTT. Protein: CASSQTGGQPQHF.

This clone showed up just once. Additional DNA sequences in this sample encode the identical CDR3. The chain couples TRBV20-1 to TRBJ2-3, with D possibly TRBD2 on 5 matching bases. V lost 6 bases, J lost 6 bases, and 10 bases lay in between. The CDR3 loop spans 11 amino acids. Germline V gives CDR1 DFQATT, CDR2 SNEGSKA (reference sequence). CDR3 nucleotides: TGCAGTGCGCCCCGAGGGGATACGCAGTATTTT. Amino acid sequence: CSAPRGDTQYF.

This rearrangement joins TRBV4-3 to TRBJ1-1; possibly TRBD1 for D (6 bases). Germline V gives CDR1 LGHNA, CDR2 YSLEER. This CDR3 contains 15 residues. V was clipped by 7 bases and J by 6 bases, with 21 bases between them. CDR3 nucleotides: TGCGCCAGCACCCCCAATGGGAGGGGGAATTCTGAAGCTTTCTTT. It translates to CASTPNGRGNSEAFF.

The chain joins TRBV7-3 to TRBJ2-1, with 7 bases aligning to TRBD2. CDR1 and CDR2 (germline): SGHTA, FQGTGA. The trim removed 2 bases at V and 16 bases at J, leaving 11 bases unmatched. The CDR3 is 13 amino acids. The CDR3 sequence is CASSLWSGEGLFF. CDR3 in DNA: TGTGCCAGCAGCTTATGGAGTGGGGAGGGGCTTTTCTTC.

V and J are TRBV4-3 and TRBJ2-3; D remains ambiguous. V lost 0 bases and J lost 4, with 8 bases in between. This CDR3 contains 14 residues. Germline V gene sequence: CDR1 LGHNA, CDR2 YSLEER. The CDR3 coding sequence is TGCGCCAGCAGCCAAGATAGGAGCCCAGATACGCAGTATTTT. Encoded protein: CASSQDRSPDTQYF.

The chain carries TRBV25-1 and TRBJ1-3; D not resolved. This CDR3 is 16 amino acids long. V was trimmed by 5 bases and J by 2 bases, leaving 16 bases between them. The V gene's germline CDR1 is MGHDK and CDR2 SYGVNS. CDR3 loop: CASSSTGYRTGNTIYF. CDR3 nucleotides: TGTGCCAGCAGTTCAACGGGGTACAGAACTGGAAACACCATATATTTT.